A single sample gave rise to the 32 T cell receptor beta chains below, sequenced in a study of technical replicates of blood from a handful of donors. Profiling relied on immunoSEQ multiplex PCR, and the TCRdb table lists in-frame clones only, not all of them. Among roughly 87,000 clones listed, 90% to 95% were seen once. Sequenced input: T cells isolated from PBMCs. These TCRs come from a human donor in good health.

The chain carries TRBV6-1 and TRBJ2-3, with unresolved D. The V end was cut by 4 bases, the J end by 0 bases, with 14 bases between. Germline values: CDR1 MNHNS, CDR2 SASEGT. The CDR3 sequence is 16 residues long. In DNA form, the CDR3 reads TGTGCCAGCAGTGGCGTGGGCACAGTAAGCACAGATACGCAGTATTTT. Translation gives CASSGVGTVSTDTQYF.

This clone was recorded only once. The chain combines TRBV6-5 with TRBJ1-1; 8 bases are a match to TRBD1. CDR3 length: 13 amino acids. V shed 6 bases and J 8 bases; nucleotides not matched to a gene: 8. Germline CDR1 is MNHEY and CDR2 is SVGAGI. CDR3 sequence reads: CASSVSWTGEAFF. The CDR3 DNA reads as TGTGCCAGCAGCGTTTCTTGGACAGGGGAAGCTTTCTTT.

This chain joins TRBV30 and TRBJ2-3; TRBD1 agrees at 7 bases. Germline CDR1 GTSNPN, CDR2 SVGIG (reference sequence). The CDR3 has 16 residues. V shed 8 bases, J shed 2 bases, and the junction held 16 bases outside the gene matches. CDR3 sequence reads: CAVTGIGAPSTDTQYF. In DNA form, the CDR3 reads TGTGCCGTGACAGGGATTGGGGCCCCCTCCACAGATACGCAGTATTTT.

The J gene is TRBJ2-3, the V gene TRBV28; 7 bases fit TRBD2. Per germline, CDR1 MDHEN and CDR2 SYDVKM. The CDR3 extends over 15 amino acids. V was clipped by 8 bases and J by 0 bases; unmatched bases: 8. Here the CDR3 reads CASGRGFQSTDTQYF. The CDR3 region has the DNA TGTGCCAGCGGGCGGGGGTTTCAGAGCACAGATACGCAGTATTTT.

This chain connects TRBV19 to TRBJ1-2, with 12 positions matching TRBD1. Losses at the gene ends were 8 bases for V and 4 bases for J; bases not matched to a gene: 2. Germline V gene data show CDR1 as LNHDA and CDR2 as SQIVND (reference sequence). CDR3 length equals 13 residues. This CDR3 reads CASGTGGVYGYTF. DNA of the CDR3: TGTGCCAGTGGGACAGGGGGCGTCTATGGCTACACCTTC.

The V call is TRBV15, the J call TRBJ2-1; 7 nucleotides line up with TRBD2. The length of the CDR3 is 15 residues. With 2 bases clipped from V and 2 bases from J, the junction kept 3 bases outside the gene matches. CDR1 and CDR2 (germline): LNHNV, YYDKDF (reference sequence). The CDR3 protein is CATSRSSGPYNEQFF. Written as DNA, the CDR3 is TGTGCCACCAGCAGATCTAGCGGTCCCTACAATGAGCAGTTCTTC.

The V and J genes are TRBV11-3 and TRBJ2-1, with 7 bases aligning to TRBD1. Germline CDR1 reads SGHNT; CDR2 reads YENEEA. The V and J ends lost 4 bases and 5 bases, in that order; junction bases with no gene match: 8. There are 15 residues in the CDR3. For the CDR3, the DNA is TGTGCCAGCAGCTCCGGCGGACAGGTTAACAATGAGCAGTTCTTC. Its translation: CASSSGGQVNNEQFF.

This clone is a singleton in its sample. The rearrangement joins TRBV11-2 to TRBJ1-1; TRBD1 matches 9 bases. This CDR3 has 14 amino acids. Germline loops: CDR1 SGHAT, CDR2 FQNNGV. The V segment lost 7 bases and the J segment 8 bases; nucleotides outside the gene matches: 11. The CDR3 region is CASNPGQGSLEAFF. For the CDR3, the DNA is TGTGCCAGCAACCCGGGACAGGGTTCGCTGGAAGCTTTCTTT.

The CDR3: CASSLSGGLSNQPQHF. The CDR3 DNA reads as TGTGCCAGCAGCTTATCCGGAGGGCTTAGCAATCAGCCCCAGCATTTT. The chain combines TRBV13 with TRBJ1-5, with D unclear. The CDR3 covers 16 residues. Between the trimmed V and J ends, which lost 2 bases and 0 bases, there was a span of 11 bases. CDR1 is PRHDT and CDR2 is FYEKMQ in the germline V gene (reference sequence).

The chain combines TRBV4-1 with TRBJ1-5, with D possibly matching TRBD1 (6 bases). Trimming shortened V by 1 base and J by 0 bases, and 7 bases separated the two germline ends. Germline CDR1 is MGHRA and CDR2 is YSYEKL. CDR3 length equals 15 residues. CDR3 loop: CASSQARGSNQPQHF. In nucleotides, the CDR3 is TGCGCCAGCAGCCAAGCCAGGGGTAGCAATCAGCCCCAGCATTTT.

The chain employs TRBV19 and TRBJ1-1; D is perhaps TRBD1 (6 bases). Trimming took off 6 bases at V and 5 bases at J, with 16 bases between the two ends. Germline CDR1 LNHDA, CDR2 SQIVND (reference sequence). This CDR3 is built from 14 residues. The DNA of the CDR3 is TGTGCCAGTAGATATGAAACAGGGATTACTGAAGCTTTCTTT. Protein product: CASRYETGITEAFF.

The chain joins TRBV12-5 to TRBJ2-7, with TRBD1 matching 8 bases. The CDR3 has 13 residues. Germline V gene lookup returns CDR1 LGHNT and CDR2 FRNRAP. Trimming removed 5 bases from V and 6 bases from J; junction bases left unmatched: 6. The CDR3 protein is CASGKGQEVEQYF. The DNA of the CDR3 is TGTGCTAGTGGTAAGGGACAGGAAGTCGAGCAGTACTTC.

This chain links TRBV6-1 with TRBJ2-1; 10 bases map to TRBD2. This CDR3 has 15 amino acids. Germline CDR1 MNHNS, CDR2 SASEGT. V trimming: 8 bases; J trimming: 4 bases; junction bases outside the gene matches: 8. CDR3 DNA: TGTGCCAGCTGCCTAGGGACTAGCGCTTACAATGAGCAGTTCTTC. Its protein is CASCLGTSAYNEQFF.

The chain is built from TRBV4-1 and TRBJ2-7, with 11 positions matching TRBD2. This CDR3 region has 15 residues. The V gene's germline CDR1 is MGHRA and CDR2 YSYEKL. V was clipped by 3 bases and J by 5 bases; unmatched bases: 6. The CDR3 DNA sequence: TGCGCCAGCAGCCATCCAGGGACTAGCGGAGACGAGCAGTACTTC. This encodes CASSHPGTSGDEQYF.

This chain connects TRBV5-6 to TRBJ1-1, with a tentative D call TRBD1 (5 bases). The CDR3 runs 14 residues. V lost 8 bases, J lost 6 bases, and 20 bases lay in between. Germline loops: CDR1 SGHDT, CDR2 YYEEEE. As DNA, the CDR3 is TGTGCCAGTCGCACGAGGTGGGGGGACTCTGAAGCTTTCTTT. The encoded protein is CASRTRWGDSEAFF.

The V call is TRBV5-1, the J call TRBJ2-7; TRBD2 might be the D (6 bases). V was trimmed by 0 bases and J by 6 bases, leaving 13 bases between them. The CDR3 runs 14 residues. The germline gives CDR1 SGHRS, CDR2 YFSETQ. CDR3 residues: CASSLVPSVGEQYF. CDR3 bases: TGCGCCAGCAGCTTGGTGCCTAGCGTAGGCGAGCAGTACTTC.

This clone was seen just once. The chain recombines TRBV7-9 with TRBJ2-7; D is ambiguous. This CDR3 is built from 11 residues. Trimming removed 4 bases at V and 5 bases at J, with 6 bases between. CDR1 is SEHNR and CDR2 is FQNEAQ in the germline V gene (reference sequence). The CDR3 bases are TGTGCCAGCAGCTCATTCAACGAGCAGTACTTC. Translating it yields CASSSFNEQYF. The entire variable domain, with the rest obtained from reference TRBV7-9 and TRBJ2-7, is as follows: DTGVSQNPRHKITKRGQNVTFRCDPISEHNRLYWYRQTLGQGPEFLTYFQNEAQLEKSRLLSDRFSAERPKGSFSTLEIQRTEQGDSAMYLCASSSFNEQYFGPGTRLTVT.

The CDR3 region is CASSLVLGANYGYTF. CDR3 in DNA: TGTGCCAGCAGCTTGGTTTTGGGCGCAAACTATGGCTACACCTTC. The rearrangement uses TRBV5-5 and TRBJ1-2; D uncertain. Per the germline V gene, CDR1 is SGHKS and CDR2 is YYEKEE (reference sequence). This CDR3 region has 15 residues. V was pared by 0 bases and J by 2 bases, with 11 bases between. Full variable domain (remainder filled in from reference TRBV5-5 and TRBJ1-2): DAGVTQSPTHLIKTRGQQVTLRCSPISGHKSVSWYQQVLGQGPQFIFQYYEKEERGRGNFPDRFSARQFPNYSSELNVNALLLGDSALYLCASSLVLGANYGYTFGSGTRLTVV.

The rearrangement joins TRBV4-1 to TRBJ1-5; D call uncertain. Per germline, CDR1 MGHRA and CDR2 YSYEKL. This CDR3 is 14 amino acids long. Trimming cost V 4 bases and J 4 bases, with 11 bases left between them. The DNA of the CDR3 is TGCGCCAGCAGCCCCAGGAAATCTAATCAGCCCCAGCATTTT. Translation gives CASSPRKSNQPQHF.

CDR3 DNA: TGTGCCAGCAGTTTCGCAGGGAATTCCTACGAGCAGTACTTC. As protein: CASSFAGNSYEQYF. The chain combines TRBV28 with TRBJ2-7; TRBD1 is a possible D gene (5 bases). CDR3 size: 14 residues. Trimming pared 3 bases from V and 1 base from J, leaving 10 bases between. Germline loops: CDR1 MDHEN, CDR2 SYDVKM.

The table lists this clone with a count of one. CDR3 amino acids: CASSQTSREQYF. The DNA of the CDR3 is TGTGCCAGCAGTCAAACCTCCAGGGAGCAGTACTTC. The genes are TRBV7-2 and TRBJ2-7; no firm D call. Per the germline V gene, CDR1 is SGHTA and CDR2 is FQGNSA. The length of the CDR3 is 12 residues. V lost 6 bases, J lost 7 bases, and 13 bases lay in between.

V is TRBV28 and J is TRBJ2-4; TRBD1 matches at 9 bases. V shed 4 bases and J 5 bases; nucleotides not matched to a gene: 9. There are 16 residues in the CDR3. Looked up from germline, CDR1 is MDHEN and CDR2 is SYDVKM. The CDR3 here is CASSSAAGQGQNIQYF. DNA for the CDR3: TGTGCCAGCAGTTCAGCTGCGGGACAGGGTCAAAACATTCAGTACTTC.

The chain employs TRBV28 and TRBJ1-1, with D maybe TRBD1 (5 bases). Germline V gene sequence: CDR1 MDHEN, CDR2 SYDVKM. Trimming shortened V by 4 bases and J by 4 bases, and 7 bases separated the two germline ends. The CDR3 is 12 residues long. The CDR3 DNA reads TGTGCCAGCAGTTCCAGGGTCACTGAAGCTTTCTTT. Translation: CASSSRVTEAFF. Supplemented by reference TRBV28 and TRBJ1-1, the full variable domain reads DVKVTQSSRYLVKRTGEKVFLECVQDMDHENMFWYRQDPGLGLRLIYFSYDVKMKEKGDIPEGYSVSREKKERFSLILESASTNQTSMYLCASSSRVTEAFFGQGTRLTVV.

V and J are TRBV6-5 and TRBJ1-2; D perhaps matches TRBD1 (5 bases). The CDR3 length is 16 residues. Trimming shortened V by 0 bases and J by 4 bases, and 15 bases separated the two germline ends. Germline CDR1 is MNHEY and CDR2 is SVGAGI. CDR3 sequence (DNA): TGTGCCAGCAGTTACTCGATCGGGGGAGGAATCTATGGCTACACCTTC. Its translation: CASSYSIGGGIYGYTF.

The chain carries TRBV28 and TRBJ1-1; TRBD1 is a possible D gene (5 bases). The V end was cut by 3 bases, the J end by 7 bases, with 15 bases between. CDR1 and CDR2 (germline): MDHEN, SYDVKM. The CDR3 extends over 14 amino acids. As DNA, the CDR3 is TGTGCCAGCAGTTTGCGAGGGAGGGGCGATGAAGCTTTCTTT. Amino acids: CASSLRGRGDEAFF.

The chain recombines TRBV5-8 with TRBJ2-3; D call uncertain. Trimming removed 2 bases at V and 6 bases at J, with 4 bases between. CDR3 length: 11 amino acids. Germline CDR1 is SGHTS and CDR2 is YDEGEE. CDR3 protein: CASSFPDTQYF. The CDR3 DNA is TGTGCCAGCAGCTTCCCTGATACGCAGTATTTT.

The chain recombines TRBV7-2 with TRBJ2-5; D is possibly TRBD1 (6 bases). The CDR3 is 14 amino acids. Trimming pared 5 bases from V and 5 bases from J, leaving 15 bases between. Germline CDR1 reads SGHTA; CDR2 reads FQGNSA. Here the CDR3 reads CASSPGTQWETQYF. CDR3 nucleotide sequence: TGTGCCAGCAGCCCCGGGACACAATGGGAGACCCAGTACTTC.

This clone was observed a single time. V and J are TRBV5-4 and TRBJ2-7; D may be TRBD2 (6 bases). The germline CDR1 and CDR2 sequences are SGHNT and YYREEE (reference sequence). This CDR3 is built from 12 residues. Trimming removed 10 bases from V and 5 bases from J, with 16 bases in between. This CDR3 reads CAVAPEGNEQYF. As DNA, the CDR3 is TGTGCCGTCGCTCCGGAGGGTAACGAGCAGTACTTC.

V usage is TRBV2 and J usage is TRBJ2-1, with a tentative D call TRBD2 (6 bases). Germline CDR1 SNHLY, CDR2 FYNNEI. V lost 8 bases, J lost 0 bases, and 8 bases lay in between. CDR3 size: 13 residues. For the CDR3, the DNA is TGTGCCAGCGTGGGGGGCTCCTACAATGAGCAGTTCTTC. This gives the protein CASVGGSYNEQFF.

This clone was seen only a few times. This rearrangement joins TRBV19 to TRBJ1-5; D unresolved. V gave up 7 bases and J gave up 3 bases, with 16 bases separating them. This CDR3 comprises 15 residues. CDR1 LNHDA and CDR2 SQIVND come from the germline V gene (reference sequence). CDR3 residues: CASNLLGVTNQPQHF. In DNA, the CDR3 is TGTGCCAGTAACCTCCTCGGGGTTACCAATCAGCCCCAGCATTTT.

The gene calls are TRBV4-1 and TRBJ2-1; TRBD2 matches 11 bases. The V gene's germline CDR1 is MGHRA and CDR2 YSYEKL. Trimming took 4 bases from V and 6 from J; bases not matched to a gene: 8. The CDR3 extends over 16 amino acids. For the CDR3, the DNA is TGCGCCAGCAGCCCCCGGACTAGCGGGTTCTCCAATGAGCAGTTCTTC. Residues: CASSPRTSGFSNEQFF.

V usage is TRBV27 and J usage is TRBJ1-1; the D gene is possibly TRBD1 (6 bases). The CDR3 loop spans 14 amino acids. Germline V gene lookup returns CDR1 MNHEY and CDR2 SMNVEV (reference sequence). Trimming removed 2 bases from V and 4 bases from J, with 11 bases in between. CDR3 DNA: TGTGCCAGCAGTTTAGGTAGGGGGACCACTGAAGCTTTCTTT. Translation: CASSLGRGTTEAFF.